Sequencing of this TCR beta chain was carried out in a study of T-cell reconstitution after alpha-beta-depleted transplantation in children. Unique molecular identifiers were incorporated during preparation of the TCRbeta library. TCRdb called the PCR reads again in MiXCR, with one record for every CDR3 protein. The sample includes about 830,000 distinct CDR3 sequences, roughly 16% of them seen just once. The CDR3 extends over 15 amino acids. The J segment lost 5 bases and the V segment lost 3 bases, leaving 6 bases of the junction unmatched. The rearrangement links TRBV12-3 or TRBV12-4 to TRBJ2-1; 8 bases align to TRBD2. The receptor was derived from a male patient aged 10 to 17 who had a stem cell transplant for acute lymphoblastic leukemia, so the T cells may come from the graft donor. Sample: PBMCs, mostly from graft donor cells, taken 360 days after TCRalphabeta/CD19-depleted stem cell transplant. CDR3 sequence reads: CASSLVSGIDNEQFF. The CDR3 DNA follows: TGTGCCAGCAGTTTGGTTAGCGGGATAGACAATGAGCAGTTCTTC.